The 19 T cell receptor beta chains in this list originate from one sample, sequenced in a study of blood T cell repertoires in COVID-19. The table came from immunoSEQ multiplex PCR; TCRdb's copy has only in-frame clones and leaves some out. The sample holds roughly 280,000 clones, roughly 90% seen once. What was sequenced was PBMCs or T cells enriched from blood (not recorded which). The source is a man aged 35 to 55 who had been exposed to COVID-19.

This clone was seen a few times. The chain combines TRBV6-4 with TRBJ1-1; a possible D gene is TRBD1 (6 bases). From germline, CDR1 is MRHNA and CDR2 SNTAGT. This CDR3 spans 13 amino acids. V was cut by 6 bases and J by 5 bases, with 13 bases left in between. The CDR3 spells CASRVSGDTEAFF. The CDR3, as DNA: TGTGCCAGCAGGGTTTCAGGGGATACTGAAGCTTTCTTT.

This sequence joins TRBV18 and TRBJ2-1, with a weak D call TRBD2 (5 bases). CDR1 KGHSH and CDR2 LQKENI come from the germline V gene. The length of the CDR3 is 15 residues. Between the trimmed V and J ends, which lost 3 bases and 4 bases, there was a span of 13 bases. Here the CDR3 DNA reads TGTGCCAGCTCACCTTTACGGGGAGTATACAATGAGCAGTTCTTC. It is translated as CASSPLRGVYNEQFF.

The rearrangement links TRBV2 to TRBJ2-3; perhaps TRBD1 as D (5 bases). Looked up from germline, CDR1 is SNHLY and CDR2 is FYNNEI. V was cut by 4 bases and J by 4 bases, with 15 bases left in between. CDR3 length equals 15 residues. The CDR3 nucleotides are TGTGCCAGCAGTGTCGTGCAGGGTCGGTCAGATACGCAGTATTTT. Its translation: CASSVVQGRSDTQYF. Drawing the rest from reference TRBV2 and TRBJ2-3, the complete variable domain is EPEVTQTPSHQVTQMGQEVILRCVPISNHLYFYWYRQILGQKVEFLVSFYNNEISEKSEIFDDQFSVERPDGSNFTLKIRSTKLEDSAMYFCASSVVQGRSDTQYFGPGTRLTVL.

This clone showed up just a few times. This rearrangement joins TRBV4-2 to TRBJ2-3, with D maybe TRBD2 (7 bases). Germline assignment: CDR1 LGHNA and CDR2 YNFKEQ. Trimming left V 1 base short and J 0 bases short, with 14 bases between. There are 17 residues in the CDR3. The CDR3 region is CASSQVRGGGSTDTQYF. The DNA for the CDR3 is TGTGCCAGCAGCCAAGTTAGGGGGGGAGGTAGCACAGATACGCAGTATTTT.

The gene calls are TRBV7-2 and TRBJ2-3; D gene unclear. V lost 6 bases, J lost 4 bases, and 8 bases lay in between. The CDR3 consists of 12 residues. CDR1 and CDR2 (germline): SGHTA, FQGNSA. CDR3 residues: CASSLDADTQYF. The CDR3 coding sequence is TGTGCCAGCAGTCTAGATGCAGATACGCAGTATTTT.

CDR3 sequence (DNA): TGTGCCAGCAGCTTGACAGGGGGCAATGGAAACACCATATATTTT. This codes for CASSLTGGNGNTIYF. V is TRBV5-4 and J is TRBJ1-3; TRBD1 matches 9 bases. Germline values: CDR1 SGHNT, CDR2 YYREEE (reference sequence). V was pared by 1 base and J by 3 bases, with 2 bases of the junction left unmatched. This CDR3 contains 15 residues. The variable domain in full, with the rest retrieved from reference TRBV5-4 and TRBJ1-3, is ETGVTQSPTHLIKTRGQQVTLRCSSQSGHNTVSWYQQALGQGPQFIFQYYREEENGRGNFPPRFSGLQFPNYSSELNVNALELDDSALYLCASSLTGGNGNTIYFGEGSWLTVV.

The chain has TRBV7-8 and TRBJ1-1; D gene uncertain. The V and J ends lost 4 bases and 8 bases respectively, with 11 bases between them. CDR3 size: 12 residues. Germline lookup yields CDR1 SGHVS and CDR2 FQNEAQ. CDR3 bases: TGTGCCAGCAGCTGGGCGACGTCAGAAGCTTTCTTT. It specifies CASSWATSEAFF.

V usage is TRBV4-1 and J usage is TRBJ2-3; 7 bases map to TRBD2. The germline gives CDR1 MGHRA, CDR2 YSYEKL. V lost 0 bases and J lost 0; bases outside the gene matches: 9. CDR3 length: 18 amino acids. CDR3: CASSQDAYASGSTDTQYF. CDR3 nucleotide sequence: TGCGCCAGCAGCCAAGATGCCTATGCTAGCGGAAGCACAGATACGCAGTATTTT.

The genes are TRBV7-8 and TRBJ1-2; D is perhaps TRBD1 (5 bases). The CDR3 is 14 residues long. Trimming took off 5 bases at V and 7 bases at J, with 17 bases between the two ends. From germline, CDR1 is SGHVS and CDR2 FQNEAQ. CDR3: CASSELKRGTGYTF. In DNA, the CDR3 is TGTGCCAGCAGCGAACTAAAGCGGGGGACTGGCTACACCTTC.

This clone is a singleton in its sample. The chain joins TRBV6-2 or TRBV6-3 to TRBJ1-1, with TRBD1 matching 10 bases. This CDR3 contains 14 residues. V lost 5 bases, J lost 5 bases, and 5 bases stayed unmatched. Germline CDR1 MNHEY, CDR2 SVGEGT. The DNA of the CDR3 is TGTGCCAGCAGTCCGGACAGGGGGGGGACTGAAGCTTTCTTT. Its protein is CASSPDRGGTEAFF.

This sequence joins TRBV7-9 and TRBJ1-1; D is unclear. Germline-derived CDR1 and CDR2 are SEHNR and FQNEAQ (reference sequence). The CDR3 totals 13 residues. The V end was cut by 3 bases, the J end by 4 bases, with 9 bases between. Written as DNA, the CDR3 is TGTGCCAGCAGCTTGCTAGAGGGCACTGAAGCTTTCTTT. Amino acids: CASSLLEGTEAFF.

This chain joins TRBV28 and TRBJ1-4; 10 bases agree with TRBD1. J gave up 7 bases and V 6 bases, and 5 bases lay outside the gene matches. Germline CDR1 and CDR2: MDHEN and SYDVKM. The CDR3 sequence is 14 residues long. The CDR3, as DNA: TGTGCCAGCAGGGGGACAGGGGTTAGTGAAAAACTGTTTTTT. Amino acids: CASRGTGVSEKLFF.

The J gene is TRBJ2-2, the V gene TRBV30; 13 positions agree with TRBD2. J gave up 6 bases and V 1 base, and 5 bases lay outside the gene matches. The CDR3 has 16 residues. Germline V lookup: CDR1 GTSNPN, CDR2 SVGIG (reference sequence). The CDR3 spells CAWSAGLAGLSGELFF. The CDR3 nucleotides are TGTGCCTGGAGTGCGGGACTAGCGGGACTATCCGGGGAGCTGTTTTTT.

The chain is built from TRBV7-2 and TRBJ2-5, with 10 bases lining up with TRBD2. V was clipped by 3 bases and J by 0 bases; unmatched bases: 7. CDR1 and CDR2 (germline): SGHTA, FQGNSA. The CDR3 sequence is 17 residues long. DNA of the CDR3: TGTGCCAGCAGCTTGCCCCTAGCGGGAGTGGACCAAGAGACCCAGTACTTC. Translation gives CASSLPLAGVDQETQYF.

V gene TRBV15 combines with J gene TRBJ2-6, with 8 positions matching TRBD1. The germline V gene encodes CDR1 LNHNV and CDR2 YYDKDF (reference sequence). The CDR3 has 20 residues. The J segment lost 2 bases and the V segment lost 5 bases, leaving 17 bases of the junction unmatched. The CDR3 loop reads CATSFLPPTGVGAGANVLTF. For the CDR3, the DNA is TGTGCCACCAGCTTCCTTCCCCCGACAGGGGTTGGAGCTGGGGCCAACGTCCTGACTTTC.

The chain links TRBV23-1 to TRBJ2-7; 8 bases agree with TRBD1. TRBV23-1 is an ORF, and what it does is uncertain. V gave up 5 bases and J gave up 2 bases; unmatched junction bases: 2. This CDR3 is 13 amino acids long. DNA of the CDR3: TGCGCCAGCAGTTCAGGGGGCACCTACGAGCAGTACTTC. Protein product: CASSSGGTYEQYF.

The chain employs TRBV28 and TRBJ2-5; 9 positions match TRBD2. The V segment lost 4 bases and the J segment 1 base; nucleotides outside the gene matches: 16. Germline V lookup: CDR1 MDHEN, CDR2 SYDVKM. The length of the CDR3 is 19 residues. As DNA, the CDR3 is TGTGCCAGCAGTTCCCCTCCCCCGGTAGCGGGAGTGCCCCAAGAGACCCAGTACTTC. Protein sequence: CASSSPPPVAGVPQETQYF.

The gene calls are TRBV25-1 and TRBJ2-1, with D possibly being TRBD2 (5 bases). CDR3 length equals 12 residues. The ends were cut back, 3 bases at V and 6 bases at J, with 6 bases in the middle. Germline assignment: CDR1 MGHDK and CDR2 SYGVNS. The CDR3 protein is CASSDRGNEQFF. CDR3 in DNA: TGTGCCAGCAGTGATCGGGGCAATGAGCAGTTCTTC.

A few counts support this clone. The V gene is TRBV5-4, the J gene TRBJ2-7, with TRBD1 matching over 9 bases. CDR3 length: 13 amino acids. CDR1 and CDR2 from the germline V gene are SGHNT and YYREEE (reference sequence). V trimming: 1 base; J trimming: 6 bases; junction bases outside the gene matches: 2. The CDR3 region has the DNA TGTGCCAGCAGCTTGACAGGGGGCATCGAGCAGTACTTC. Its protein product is CASSLTGGIEQYF.